The 6 T cell receptor beta chains below all came from one sample that was sequenced in a study of T cell responses to AZD1222 COVID-19 vaccine. Assay used: immunoSEQ multiplex PCR; TCRdb lists only in-frame clones, some missing. This sample yields 150,000 to 200,000 clones, of which 80% to 90% are seen a single time; about 4.1% belongs to the top ten. Sequences were derived from peripheral blood, sampled 28 days after the second dose of the MenACWY control vaccine. The source is an adult who received the MenACWY meningococcal vaccine as a control.

The chain links TRBV5-1 to TRBJ1-4; D gene ambiguous. CDR3 length equals 15 residues. With 2 bases removed from V and 6 bases from J, the gap between germline ends came to 14 bases. Germline-derived CDR1 and CDR2 are SGHRS and YFSETQ. CDR3 amino acids: CASSFSGGSDEKLFF. CDR3 DNA sequence: TGCGCCAGCAGCTTTAGTGGAGGGAGTGATGAAAAACTGTTTTTT.

The chain uses TRBV28 and TRBJ1-4; D not certain. With 7 bases removed from V and 0 bases from J, the gap between germline ends came to 9 bases. This CDR3 is built from 14 residues. In germline, CDR1 is MDHEN, CDR2 SYDVKM. The CDR3 DNA follows: TGTGCCAGCACTAGAACCGCAACTAATGAAAAACTGTTTTTT. It encodes CASTRTATNEKLFF.

This chain joins TRBV5-4 and TRBJ2-7; TRBD2 matches at 8 bases. V shed 4 bases and J 5 bases; nucleotides not matched to a gene: 5. The CDR3 extends over 13 amino acids. CDR1 SGHNT and CDR2 YYREEE come from the germline V gene (reference sequence). CDR3 bases: TGTGCCAGCAGCCTGACGGGAGGGAACGAGCAGTACTTC. Its translation: CASSLTGGNEQYF.

Concerning this clone: The junction departs from the called germline gene at one end, perhaps through a read error. The chain is built from TRBV7-9 and TRBJ1-3; D is ambiguous. In germline, CDR1 is SEHNR, CDR2 FQNEAQ (reference sequence). The CDR3 runs 11 residues. In nucleotides, the CDR3 is TGTGCCAGCAGCACTTCCGGGATCCCTAATTTT. Amino acid sequence: CASSTSGIPNF. Variable domain in full (rest from reference TRBV7-9 and TRBJ1-3): DTGVSQNPRHKITKRGQNVTFRCDPISEHNRLYWYRQTLGQGPEFLTYFQNEAQLEKSRLLSDRFSAERPKGSFSTLEIQRTEQGDSAMYLCASSTSGIPNFGEGSWLTVV.

CDR3 sequence reads: CASSDSGRRTDTQYF. CDR3 in DNA: TGTGCCAGCAGTGACAGCGGGAGGAGAACAGATACGCAGTATTTT. The V and J genes are TRBV6-1 and TRBJ2-3; 9 positions match TRBD2. The CDR3 contains 15 residues. Losses at the gene ends were 3 bases for V and 3 bases for J; bases not matched to a gene: 4. Germline CDR1 is MNHNS and CDR2 is SASEGT.

This clone was counted once. The rearrangement uses TRBV28 and TRBJ1-3; D remains unclear. Trimming took 1 base from V and 1 from J, leaving 5 bases between them. The germline V gene encodes CDR1 MDHEN and CDR2 SYDVKM. The CDR3 consists of 14 residues. CDR3: CASSLYRSGNTIYF. In nucleotides, the CDR3 is TGTGCCAGCAGTTTATATCGGTCTGGAAACACCATATATTTT.